These 30 T cell receptor beta chains share one sample of origin, sequenced in a study of blood T cells in healthy people across ages. The use of a sample-barcoded 5' primer and a J-beta primer mix characterized a second PCR of about 7 to 12 cycles. TCRdb passed the 5' RACE reads through MiXCR, listing each CDR3 protein once. The profile shows roughly 570,000 distinct CDR3 sequences, about 25% of them singletons. Sequencing used blood. These receptors came from a woman aged 70-85 years in good health.

As concerns this clonotype: A much larger clone is a single base away; this may be a read error. The genes are TRBV9 and TRBJ2-2; 9 nucleotides agree with TRBD1. Germline loops: CDR1 SGDLS, CDR2 YYNGEE. The length of the CDR3 is 15 residues. CDR3 amino acids: CASSRRTGVTGALFF. CDR3 DNA sequence: TGTGCCAGCAGCAGACGGACAGGGGTCACCGGGGCGCTGTTTTTT. The entire variable domain, with the rest obtained from reference TRBV9 and TRBJ2-2, is as follows: DSGVTQTPKHLITATGQRVTLRCSPRSGDLSVYWYQQSLDQGLQFLIQYYNGEERAKGNILERFSAQQFPDLHSELNLSSLELGDSALYFCASSRRTGVTGALFFGEGSRLTVL.

This clonotype turned up a few times. The J gene is TRBJ2-5, the V gene TRBV13; the D gene is possibly TRBD1 (5 bases). TRBJ2-1 matches the DNA end more closely, so the J call is doubtful. There are 14 residues in the CDR3. Germline V CDR1 and CDR2: PRHDT, FYEKMQ (reference sequence). The CDR3 nucleotides are TGTGCCACCTCGTCAGGGTCTGGGCTTGCGGAGCAGTTCTTC. Its translation is CATSSGSGLAEQFF.

The rearrangement uses TRBV6-1 and TRBJ2-5; 10 positions match TRBD2. Per the germline V gene, CDR1 is MNHNS and CDR2 is SASEGT. The CDR3 is 19 amino acids. J gave up 2 bases and V 0 bases, and 12 bases lay outside the gene matches. The CDR3 DNA sequence: TGTGCCAGCAGTGAAGCGAAGGCTAGCGGGGGCCTGTGGCAAGAGACCCAGTACTTC. Its translation: CASSEAKASGGLWQETQYF.

This clonotype was detected only a few times. The rearrangement uses TRBV9 and TRBJ2-5, with D possibly being TRBD2 (6 bases). The J call may be faulty, since TRBJ2-7 better matches the DNA end. CDR3 length: 14 amino acids. Germline lookup yields CDR1 SGDLS and CDR2 YYNGEE. The CDR3, as DNA: TGTGCCAGCAGCGTAGACGGGGGATCCTACGAGCAGTACTTC. Translating it yields CASSVDGGSYEQYF.

A note on this clonotype: At one end, the junction sequence differs from germline, possibly due to a read error. V and J are TRBV18 and TRBJ2-3; D is unclear. Germline V lookup: CDR1 KGHSH, CDR2 LQKENI. The CDR3 spans 13 residues. CDR3 sequence reads: CASSPPGTDTRYF. CDR3 coding DNA: TGTGCCAGCTCACCACCGGGCACAGATACGCGGTATTTT.

This chain uses TRBV20-1 with TRBJ1-1, with D maybe TRBD1 (5 bases). This CDR3 comprises 13 residues. The germline V gene encodes CDR1 DFQATT and CDR2 SNEGSKA (reference sequence). Trimming removed 0 bases at V and 12 bases at J, with 17 bases between. This CDR3 reads CSARDRPGNFPFF. As DNA, the CDR3 is TGCAGTGCTAGAGATCGTCCAGGGAACTTCCCTTTCTTT.

The table lists this clonotype with a few counts. CDR3 residues: CASIRTGSVTAFF. CDR3 coding DNA: TGTGCCAGCATTAGGACAGGGAGCGTTACAGCTTTCTTT. The rearrangement uses TRBV6-2 or TRBV6-3 and TRBJ1-1; 8 positions agree with TRBD1. Germline CDR1 reads MNHEY; CDR2 reads SVGEGT. This CDR3 contains 13 residues. V gave up 7 bases and J gave up 10 bases; unmatched junction bases: 11.

The chain recombines TRBV7-2 with TRBJ2-7; 7 nucleotides align to TRBD2. The CDR3 has 14 amino acids. CDR1 is SGHTA and CDR2 is FQGNSA in the germline V gene. The V and J ends lost 4 bases and 3 bases, in that order; junction bases with no gene match: 6. The CDR3 sequence: CASSSGDYLYEQYF. The CDR3 DNA sequence: TGTGCCAGCAGCTCTGGGGACTACCTCTACGAGCAGTACTTC.

This clonotype was seen only a few times. J is TRBJ2-7 and V is TRBV7-2; D possibly corresponds to TRBD1 (5 bases). The germline V and J ends were trimmed by 4 bases and 6 bases, with 13 bases remaining between them. The CDR3 length is 13 residues. Germline V gene lookup returns CDR1 SGHTA and CDR2 FQGNSA. CDR3 in DNA: TGTGCCAGCAGCTACAGGAGTGCGAGCGAGCAGTACTTC. It codes for CASSYRSASEQYF.

This sequence joins TRBV29-1 and TRBJ2-2, with D possibly TRBD2 on 6 matching bases. This CDR3 spans 16 amino acids. The germline gives CDR1 SQVTM, CDR2 ANQGSEA. The ends were cut back, 2 bases at V and 3 bases at J, with 16 bases in the middle. In DNA form, the CDR3 reads TGCAGCGTTGAACATCGGAAGGGCGGGGACACCGGGGAGCTGTTTTTT. Amino acid sequence: CSVEHRKGGDTGELFF.

The chain links TRBV5-1 to TRBJ2-1, with TRBD2 identical over 8 bases. V shed 6 bases, J shed 4 bases, and the junction held 12 bases outside the gene matches. The length of the CDR3 is 16 residues. The germline V gene encodes CDR1 SGHRS and CDR2 YFSETQ. CDR3 region: CASTLSPSGGYNEQFF. The CDR3 nucleotides read TGCGCCAGCACCCTCTCCCCCAGCGGGGGTTACAATGAGCAGTTCTTC.

This clonotype was recorded once. The rearrangement uses TRBV7-2 and TRBJ1-3; no firm D call. The CDR3 covers 13 residues. V shed 1 base and J shed 4 bases, with 5 bases lying between them. In germline, CDR1 is SGHTA, CDR2 FQGNSA. The CDR3 DNA follows: TGTGCCAGCAGCTTAGTTTGGGGAAACACCATATATTTT. This gives the protein CASSLVWGNTIYF.

This clonotype was found a few times. This chain joins TRBV2 and TRBJ2-1, with TRBD2 identical over 7 bases. Looked up from germline, CDR1 is SNHLY and CDR2 is FYNNEI. V was pared by 2 bases and J by 9 bases, with 22 bases of the junction left unmatched. The CDR3 is 19 residues long. The CDR3 DNA is TGTGCCAGCAGTGAATTCAGACCTGGGAGGGCAGGGATGGACGGTGAGCAGTTCTTC. Residues: CASSEFRPGRAGMDGEQFF.

This clonotype turned up a few times. This chain connects TRBV5-1 to TRBJ1-4; D unresolved. V lost 4 bases to trimming and J lost 0 bases, with 13 bases between them. From germline, CDR1 is SGHRS and CDR2 YFSETQ. This CDR3 is 16 amino acids long. The CDR3 region has the DNA TGCGCCAGCAGCGCGGGCCTCACCGCAACTAATGAAAAACTGTTTTTT. It yields the protein CASSAGLTATNEKLFF.

The CDR3 reads CASSSRAGSGNTIYF. The CDR3 coding sequence is TGCGCCAGCAGCTCTCGGGCCGGCTCTGGAAACACCATATATTTT. The chain joins TRBV5-1 to TRBJ1-3; D unclear. Germline values: CDR1 SGHRS, CDR2 YFSETQ. The CDR3 has 15 residues. V lost 3 bases and J lost 0, with 10 bases in between.

This chain uses TRBV29-1 with TRBJ1-1; D possibly corresponds to TRBD1 (5 bases). This CDR3 comprises 13 residues. Trimming pared 4 bases from V and 1 base from J, leaving 10 bases between. Germline CDR1 is SQVTM and CDR2 is ANQGSEA. The CDR3 loop reads CSVARGSNTEAFF. CDR3 DNA: TGCAGCGTTGCGCGGGGCTCGAACACTGAAGCTTTCTTT. The variable domain in full, completed from reference TRBV29-1 and TRBJ1-1, reads SAVISQKPSRDICQRGTSLTIQCQVDSQVTMMFWYRQQPGQSLTLIATANQGSEATYESGFVIDKFPISRPNLTFSTLTVSNMSPEDSSIYLCSVARGSNTEAFFGQGTRLTVV.

This chain joins TRBV6-5 and TRBJ2-3; 11 bases agree with TRBD2. V gave up 4 bases and J gave up 3 bases; unmatched junction bases: 12. CDR1 and CDR2 from the germline V gene are MNHEY and SVGAGI. This CDR3 has 18 amino acids. The chain's CDR3 is CASSSNRGGTSGTDTQYF. CDR3 DNA sequence: TGTGCCAGCAGTTCGAACCGGGGCGGGACTAGCGGAACAGATACGCAGTATTTT.

This clonotype was picked up a small number of times. The genes are TRBV2 and TRBJ2-5; possibly TRBD1 for D (6 bases). Trimming took off 4 bases at V and 2 bases at J, with 11 bases between the two ends. Germline-derived CDR1 and CDR2 are SNHLY and FYNNEI. This CDR3 contains 14 residues. The CDR3 here is CASSGGPAQETQYF. The CDR3 DNA follows: TGTGCCAGCAGTGGGGGGCCGGCGCAAGAGACCCAGTACTTC. Drawing the rest from reference TRBV2 and TRBJ2-5, the complete variable domain is EPEVTQTPSHQVTQMGQEVILRCVPISNHLYFYWYRQILGQKVEFLVSFYNNEISEKSEIFDDQFSVERPDGSNFTLKIRSTKLEDSAMYFCASSGGPAQETQYFGPGTRLLVL.

This clonotype was counted a few times. The gene calls are TRBV6-1 and TRBJ2-7; D is perhaps TRBD2 (6 bases). The CDR3 runs to 13 residues. Germline lookup yields CDR1 MNHNS and CDR2 SASEGT. V lost 4 bases and J 4 bases, leaving 11 bases between the germline ends. The CDR3 DNA reads TGTGCCAGCAGTGTGGGGGGTCCGTACGAGCAGTACTTC. It yields the protein CASSVGGPYEQYF.

This clonotype was counted only a few times. The chain joins TRBV4-3 to TRBJ2-3, with TRBD2 matching over 7 bases. V gave up 0 bases and J gave up 8 bases; unmatched junction bases: 2. This CDR3 has 13 residues. Per germline, CDR1 LGHNA and CDR2 YSLEER. The CDR3 DNA is TGCGCCAGCAGCCAAGATGCGGGGGTTACGCAGTATTTT. Translated, it gives CASSQDAGVTQYF.

V and J are TRBV15 and TRBJ2-2; the match to TRBD2 covers 11 bases. The CDR3 covers 17 residues. With 6 bases clipped from V and 0 bases from J, the junction kept 6 bases outside the gene matches. From germline, CDR1 is LNHNV and CDR2 YYDKDF (reference sequence). CDR3 loop: CATRAGLADSNTGELFF. The DNA of the CDR3 is TGTGCCACCAGGGCGGGACTAGCGGACTCGAACACCGGGGAGCTGTTTTTT.

J is TRBJ2-1 and V is TRBV6-2 or TRBV6-3; D may be TRBD2 (6 bases). Germline V CDR1 and CDR2: MNHEY, SVGEGT. The CDR3 has 15 residues. V gave up 2 bases and J gave up 2 bases, with 10 bases separating them. The CDR3 here is CASSYAGPPYNEQFF. In nucleotides, the CDR3 is TGTGCCAGCAGTTACGCGGGGCCCCCCTACAATGAGCAGTTCTTC.

The chain uses TRBV28 and TRBJ2-1; D perhaps matches TRBD1 (6 bases). Germline V lookup: CDR1 MDHEN, CDR2 SYDVKM. The CDR3 extends over 16 amino acids. The ends were cut back, 8 bases at V and 0 bases at J, with 17 bases in the middle. The CDR3 reads CASLTTGAFSYNEQFF. CDR3 nucleotide sequence: TGTGCCAGCTTAACGACAGGTGCTTTCTCCTACAATGAGCAGTTCTTC.

Turning to this clonotype: It may be a read error: a sequence one base away is much more abundant. The chain employs TRBV4-2 and TRBJ2-1, with 11 bases aligning to TRBD2. The CDR3 contains 18 residues. CDR1 is LGHNA and CDR2 is YNFKEQ in the germline V gene. As DNA, the CDR3 is TGTGCCGGCAGCCAAGCACCATTTAGCGGGGGGGCCGGAAATGAGCAGTTCTTC. As protein: CAGSQAPFSGGAGNEQFF.

The genes are TRBV7-9 and TRBJ1-2; D is unresolved. Germline values: CDR1 SEHNR, CDR2 FQNEAQ (reference sequence). The CDR3 consists of 14 residues. Trimming left V 5 bases short and J 4 bases short, with 14 bases between. The CDR3 DNA reads as TGTGCCAGCAGCCAAAACAGAGGGATCTATGGCTACACCTTC. This encodes CASSQNRGIYGYTF.

The chain employs TRBV14 and TRBJ2-7, with D tentatively TRBD1 or TRBD2 (5 bases each). Germline CDR1 is SGHDN and CDR2 is FVKESK. The ends were cut back, 5 bases at V and 7 bases at J, with 21 bases in the middle. This CDR3 is 15 amino acids long. The CDR3 nucleotides are TGTGCCAGCAGCTCAGATGGGGGTCTAATTTCGGAGCAGTACTTC. It translates to CASSSDGGLISEQYF.

This chain joins TRBV11-2 and TRBJ2-7, with D hard to call. Trimming shortened V by 5 bases and J by 2 bases, and 10 bases separated the two germline ends. The germline gives CDR1 SGHAT, CDR2 FQNNGV. The CDR3 is made up of 13 amino acids. The CDR3 is CASSRGNTYEQYF. The CDR3, as DNA: TGTGCCAGCAGCCGAGGAAATACCTACGAGCAGTACTTC.

The chain joins TRBV20-1 to TRBJ1-2; 8 bases are shared with TRBD1. CDR3 length equals 15 residues. V gave up 6 bases and J gave up 8 bases; unmatched junction bases: 17. The V gene's germline CDR1 is DFQATT and CDR2 SNEGSKA (reference sequence). CDR3 DNA sequence: TGCAGTGCGCATGCCTCCAGGACAGGGAGGGAAGGCTACACCTTC. It encodes CSAHASRTGREGYTF.

In this sample, this clonotype turned up a few times. This chain joins TRBV6-2 or TRBV6-3 and TRBJ1-5, with D tentatively TRBD1 (5 bases). The V gene lost 0 bases and the J gene lost 4 bases, with 10 bases spanning the gap. This CDR3 is 15 amino acids long. CDR1 is MNHEY, CDR2 SVGEGT, per germline. CDR3 in DNA: TGTGCCAGCAGTTACTCGTTTGGGGGAAATCAGCCCCAGCATTTT. Amino acid sequence: CASSYSFGGNQPQHF.

The rearrangement links TRBV28 to TRBJ2-4; possibly TRBD1 for D (6 bases). This CDR3 contains 16 residues. Germline V gene sequence: CDR1 MDHEN, CDR2 SYDVKM. V was pared by 5 bases and J by 0 bases, with 14 bases between. The CDR3 DNA is TGTGCCAGCAGTATTACAGGGTGGGAAGCCAAAAACATTCAGTACTTC. It specifies CASSITGWEAKNIQYF.